Detailed here is one T cell receptor beta chain. The antigen is unknown. Germline-derived CDR1 and CDR2 are SGHNT and YYREEE (reference sequence). The CDR3 spans 15 residues. Between the trimmed V and J ends, which lost 2 bases and 5 bases, there was a span of 17 bases. The assay was run at survey level. Method: immunoSEQ multiplex PCR; TCRdb's copy keeps in-frame clones and lacks some. The data hold approximately 49,000 clones, with approximately 83% observed a single time. The data stem from a study of fetal regulatory T cell absence and autoimmunity. Study overall: The IPEX patients lacked clinical diabetes but had exocrine pancreas autoimmunity.

Whole-study findings and limits: Oligoclonal TCR enrichment in pancreas over cord blood reached over 85-fold for some clones.

The sequenced material came from cord blood. The chain has TRBV5-4 and TRBJ2-7; weak D call: TRBD2 (6 bases). This clonotype was sampled from a newborn boy with IPEX syndrome. The chain's CDR3 is CASSLPGLAVHEQYF. As DNA, the CDR3 is TGTGCCAGCAGCTTACCGGGACTGGCAGTCCACGAGCAGTACTTC.